Listed below are T cell receptor beta chains from one sample, sequenced in a study of OX40 agonist ivuxolimab in advanced cancers. Data came from immunoSEQ multiplex PCR; TCRdb stores just in-frame clones and leaves some out. The sample records around 38,000 clones, 86% being singletons. Source: CD4+ or CD8+ T cells sorted from blood, taken in a trial of the OX40 agonist ivuxolimab. All receptors come from an adult with an advanced solid tumor such as melanoma, head and neck, liver or kidney cancer. Each CDR3 is given with its conserved first and last residue. Fields, in order: clone size, V gene, J gene, CDR3 protein. Rows may omit the clone size; those that give it use once, few, many or a size class.

once	TRBV11-2	TRBJ1-3	CASSLRDREAGNTIYF
medium-sized	TRBV9	TRBJ2-5	CASSLGQGKGKETQYF
few	TRBV5-4	TRBJ1-2	CASSPWVGNYGYTF
-	TRBV9	TRBJ2-7	CASSVGSSQAYEQYF
-	TRBV5-1	TRBJ2-1	CASSPVAGAVNEQFF
-	TRBV7-2	TRBJ2-3	CASSLEEVGKRSDTQYF
-	TRBV11-2	TRBJ2-1	CASSSPNLAVSYNEQFF
-	TRBV5-1	TRBJ2-1	CASSFTGTGVYNEQFF
-	TRBV2	TRBJ1-5	CASSVRGQSNQPQHF
few	TRBV15	TRBJ1-1	CATSSGRRNTEAFF
-	TRBV11-2	TRBJ2-7	CASSSPAGGYEQYF
-	TRBV27	TRBJ1-1	CASSFGGIMNTEAFF
-	TRBV4-1	TRBJ1-6	CASSQDLRPNSPLHF
-	TRBV7-8	TRBJ2-1	CASSYLRGVLSYNEQFF
-	TRBV7-6	TRBJ2-2	CASSLTSGDTGELFF
-	TRBV27	TRBJ2-5	CASSPITASQETQYF
few	TRBV29-1	TRBJ2-3	CSVEGQGYTDTQYF
-	TRBV28	TRBJ1-2	CASSLTVNYGYTF
-	TRBV7-9	TRBJ2-1	CASSLTGFSYNEQFF
-	TRBV6-6	TRBJ2-5	CASRGTSGGARETQYF
-	TRBV4-2	TRBJ2-7	CASSQEGQGILYEQYF
-	TRBV27	TRBJ2-7	CASSLSYDPEQYF
-	TRBV6-1	TRBJ1-1	CASSEGGGRSEAFF